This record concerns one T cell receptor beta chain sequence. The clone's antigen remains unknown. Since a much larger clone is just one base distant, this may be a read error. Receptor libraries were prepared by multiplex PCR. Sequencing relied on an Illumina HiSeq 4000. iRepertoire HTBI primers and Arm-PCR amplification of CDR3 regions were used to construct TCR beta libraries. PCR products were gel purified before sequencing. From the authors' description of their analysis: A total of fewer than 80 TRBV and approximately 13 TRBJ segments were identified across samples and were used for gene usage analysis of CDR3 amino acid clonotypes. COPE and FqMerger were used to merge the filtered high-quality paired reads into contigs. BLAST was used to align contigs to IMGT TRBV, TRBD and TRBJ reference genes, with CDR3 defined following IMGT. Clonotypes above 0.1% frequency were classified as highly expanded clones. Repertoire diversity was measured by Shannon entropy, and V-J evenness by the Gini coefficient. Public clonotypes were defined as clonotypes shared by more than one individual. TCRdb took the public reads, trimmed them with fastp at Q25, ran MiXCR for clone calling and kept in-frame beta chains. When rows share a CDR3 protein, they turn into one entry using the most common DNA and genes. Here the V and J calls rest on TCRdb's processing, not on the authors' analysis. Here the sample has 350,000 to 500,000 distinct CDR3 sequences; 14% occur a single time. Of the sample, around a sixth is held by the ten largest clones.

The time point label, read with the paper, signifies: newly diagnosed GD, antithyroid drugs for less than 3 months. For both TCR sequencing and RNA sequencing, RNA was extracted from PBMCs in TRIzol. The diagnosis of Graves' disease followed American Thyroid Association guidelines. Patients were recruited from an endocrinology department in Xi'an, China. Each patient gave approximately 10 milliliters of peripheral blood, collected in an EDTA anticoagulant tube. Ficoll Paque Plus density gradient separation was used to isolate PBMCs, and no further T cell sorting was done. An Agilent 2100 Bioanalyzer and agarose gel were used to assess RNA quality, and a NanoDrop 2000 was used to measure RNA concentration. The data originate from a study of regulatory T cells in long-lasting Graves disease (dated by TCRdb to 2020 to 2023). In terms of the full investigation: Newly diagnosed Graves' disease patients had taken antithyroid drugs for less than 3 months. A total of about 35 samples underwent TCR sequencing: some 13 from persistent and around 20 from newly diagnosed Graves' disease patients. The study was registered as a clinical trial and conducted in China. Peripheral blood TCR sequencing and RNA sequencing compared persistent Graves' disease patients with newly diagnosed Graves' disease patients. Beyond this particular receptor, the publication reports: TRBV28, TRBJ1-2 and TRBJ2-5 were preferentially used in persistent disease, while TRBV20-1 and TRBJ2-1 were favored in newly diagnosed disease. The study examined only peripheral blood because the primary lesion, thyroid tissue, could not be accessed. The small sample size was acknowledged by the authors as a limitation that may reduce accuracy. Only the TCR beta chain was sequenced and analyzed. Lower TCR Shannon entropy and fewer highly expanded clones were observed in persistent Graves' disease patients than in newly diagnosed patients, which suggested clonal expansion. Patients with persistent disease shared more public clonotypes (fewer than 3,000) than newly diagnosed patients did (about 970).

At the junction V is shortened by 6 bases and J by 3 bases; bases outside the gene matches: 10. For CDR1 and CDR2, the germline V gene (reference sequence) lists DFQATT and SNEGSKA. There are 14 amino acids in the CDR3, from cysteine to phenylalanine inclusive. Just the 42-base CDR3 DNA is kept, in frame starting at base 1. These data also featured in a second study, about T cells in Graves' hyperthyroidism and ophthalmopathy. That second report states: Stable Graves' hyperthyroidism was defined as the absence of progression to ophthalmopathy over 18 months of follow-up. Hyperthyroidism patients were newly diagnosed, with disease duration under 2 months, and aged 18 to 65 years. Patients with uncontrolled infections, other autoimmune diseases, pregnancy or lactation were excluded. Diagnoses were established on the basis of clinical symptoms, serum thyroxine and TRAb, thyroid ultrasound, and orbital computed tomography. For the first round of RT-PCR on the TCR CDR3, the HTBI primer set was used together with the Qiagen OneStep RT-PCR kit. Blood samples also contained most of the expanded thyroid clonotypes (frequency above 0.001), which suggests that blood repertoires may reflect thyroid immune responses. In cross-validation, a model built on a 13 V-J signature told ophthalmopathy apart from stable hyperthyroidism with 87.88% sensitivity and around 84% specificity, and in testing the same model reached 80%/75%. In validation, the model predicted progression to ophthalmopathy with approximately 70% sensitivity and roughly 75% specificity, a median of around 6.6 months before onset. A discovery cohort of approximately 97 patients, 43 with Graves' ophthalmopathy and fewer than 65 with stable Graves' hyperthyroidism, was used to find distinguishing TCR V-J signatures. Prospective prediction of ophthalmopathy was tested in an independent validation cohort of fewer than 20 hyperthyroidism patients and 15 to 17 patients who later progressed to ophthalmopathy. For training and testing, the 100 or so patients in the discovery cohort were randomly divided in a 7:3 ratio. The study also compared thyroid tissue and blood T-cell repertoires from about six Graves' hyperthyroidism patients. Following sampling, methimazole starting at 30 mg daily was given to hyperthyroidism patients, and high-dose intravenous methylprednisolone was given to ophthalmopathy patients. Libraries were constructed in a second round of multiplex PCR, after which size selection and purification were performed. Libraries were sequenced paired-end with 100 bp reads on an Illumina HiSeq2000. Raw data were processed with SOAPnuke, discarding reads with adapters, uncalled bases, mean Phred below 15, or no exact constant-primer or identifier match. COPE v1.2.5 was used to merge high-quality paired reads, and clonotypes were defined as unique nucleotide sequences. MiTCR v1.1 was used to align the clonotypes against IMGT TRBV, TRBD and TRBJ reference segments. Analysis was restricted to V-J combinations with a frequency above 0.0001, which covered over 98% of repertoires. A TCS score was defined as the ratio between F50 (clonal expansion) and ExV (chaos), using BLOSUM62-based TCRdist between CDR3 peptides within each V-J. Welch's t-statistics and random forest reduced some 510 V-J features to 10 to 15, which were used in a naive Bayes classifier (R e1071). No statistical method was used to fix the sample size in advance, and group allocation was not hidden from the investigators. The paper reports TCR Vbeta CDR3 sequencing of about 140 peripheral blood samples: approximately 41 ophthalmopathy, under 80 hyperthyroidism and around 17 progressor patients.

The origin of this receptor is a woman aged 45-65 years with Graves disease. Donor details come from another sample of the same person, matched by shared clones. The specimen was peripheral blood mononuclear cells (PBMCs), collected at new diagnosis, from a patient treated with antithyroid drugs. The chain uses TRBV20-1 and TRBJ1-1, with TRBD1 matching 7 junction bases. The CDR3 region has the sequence CSARTRGGHTEAFF. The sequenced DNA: TGCAGTGCCCGAACCAGGGGGGGACACACTGAAGCTTTCTTT.